The rows below give T cell receptor beta chains drawn from one sample of a study of vaccination and CD4 T cells after COVID-19. Their target antigens are unknown. Each CDR3 protein is one row after TCRdb ran MiXCR on the PCR reads. The sample lists 24,000 or so distinct CDR3 sequences; roughly 50% were seen once. The sequencing input was CD4+ T cells from blood, cultured in vitro. These receptors were collected from a human donor who had recovered from COVID-19. CDR3s include the opening cysteine and the closing phenylalanine or tryptophan. D genes are given only for firm matches. Size is omitted from some rows. Given values are once, few, many or a class for expanded clones.

J: TRBJ2-5
D: TRBD2
size: NA
V: TRBV6-2/TRBV6-3
DNA: TGTGCCAGCAGTAGCGGGGAAGTGGAGACCCAGTACTTC
CDR3: CASSSGEVETQYF

J: TRBJ2-1
D: TRBD2
size: NA
V: TRBV7-2
DNA: TGTGCTACCTCACTAGCGGGAGGGGCCTACAATGAGCAGTTCTTC
CDR3: CATSLAGGAYNEQFF

J: TRBJ2-3
D: TRBD1
size: few
V: TRBV7-9
DNA: TGTGCCGCGACAGGGAACGCAGATACGCAGTATTTT
CDR3: CAATGNADTQYF

J: TRBJ2-1
D: TRBD2
size: NA
V: TRBV20-1
DNA: TGCAGTGCTAGAGATCCCCCGGGAGGGAAGAATGAGCAGTTCTTC
CDR3: CSARDPPGGKNEQFF

J: TRBJ1-5
D: NA
size: few
V: TRBV20-1
DNA: TGCAGTGCTAGAGGGACAGAGCTTCAGCCCCAGCATTTT
CDR3: CSARGTELQPQHF

J: TRBJ1-6
D: NA
size: NA
V: TRBV5-6
DNA: TGTGCCAGCAGCTTGTGGAATTCACCCCTCCACTTT
CDR3: CASSLWNSPLHF

J: TRBJ1-1
D: NA
size: NA
V: TRBV27
DNA: TGTGCCAGCAGTTTAGGCTGGGGGCGAGGTCCCAGCACTGAAGCTTTCTTT
CDR3: CASSLGWGRGPSTEAFF

J: TRBJ1-2
D: NA
size: NA
V: TRBV5-4
DNA: TGTGCCAGCAGCTCTCGGGACACCGCTAACTATGGCTACACCTTC
CDR3: CASSSRDTANYGYTF

J: TRBJ2-1
D: NA
size: NA
V: TRBV29-1
DNA: TGCAGCGTTGAAGATATCGTGTGGAAGGGTACCGATGAGCAGTTCTTC
CDR3: CSVEDIVWKGTDEQFF

J: TRBJ2-3
D: NA
size: NA
V: TRBV21-1
DNA: TGTGCCAGCAGATTTGGACTAGCGGGTTGGGGAGATACGCAGTATTTT
CDR3: CASRFGLAGWGDTQYF

J: TRBJ1-5
D: NA
size: few
V: TRBV19
DNA: TGTGCCAGTAGTATTGCGCATTCCCAGCCCCAGCATTTT
CDR3: CASSIAHSQPQHF

J: TRBJ1-1
D: NA
size: NA
V: TRBV12-3/TRBV12-4
DNA: TGTGCCAGCAGTCTAGACGTGGGAAGCACGGGCACTGAAGCTTTCTTT
CDR3: CASSLDVGSTGTEAFF

J: TRBJ2-7
D: NA
size: few
V: TRBV5-1
DNA: TGCGCCAGCAGCGCTGGGACAAGGAGCTCCTACGAGCAGTACTTC
CDR3: CASSAGTRSSYEQYF

J: TRBJ1-2
D: NA
size: once
V: TRBV30
DNA: TGTGCCTTAATTGGACAGCTTAACTATGGCTACACCTTC
CDR3: CALIGQLNYGYTF

J: TRBJ2-5
D: TRBD2
size: few
V: TRBV15
DNA: TGTGCCACCAGCAGAGATAGTACTAGCGGGCGTTTAGGGGATGAGACCCAGTACTTC
CDR3: CATSRDSTSGRLGDETQYF

J: TRBJ2-3
D: TRBD1
size: few
V: TRBV6-1
DNA: TGTGCCAGCAGCCCTCTACAGGGGGCGAGCACAGATACGCAGTATTTT
CDR3: CASSPLQGASTDTQYF

J: TRBJ1-6
D: NA
size: few
V: TRBV9
DNA: TGTGCCAGCAGCGTAGCTCCGGACAATAATTCACCCCTCCACTTT
CDR3: CASSVAPDNNSPLHF

J: TRBJ1-5
D: NA
size: NA
V: TRBV19
DNA: TGTGCCAGTAGTCCGGCCTTAATGCCCCAGCATTTT
CDR3: CASSPALMPQHF

J: TRBJ1-2
D: NA
size: few
V: TRBV24-1
DNA: TGTGCCACCAGTGATAACTCGAGGGATGGCTACACCTTC
CDR3: CATSDNSRDGYTF

J: TRBJ1-1
D: TRBD1
size: NA
V: TRBV7-2
DNA: TGTGCCAGCAGCAAGACCGGGACAGGACTCATGAACACTGAAGCTTTCTTT
CDR3: CASSKTGTGLMNTEAFF

J: TRBJ2-7
D: TRBD1
size: NA
V: TRBV6-2/TRBV6-3
DNA: TGTGCCAGCAGTTACGGGGACAGCAACAAGCAGTACTTC
CDR3: CASSYGDSNKQYF

J: TRBJ2-3
D: TRBD2
size: NA
V: TRBV28
DNA: TGTGCCAGCACCCAGGGACTAGCGGGAGTATACGTCAGCACAGATACGCAGTATTTT
CDR3: CASTQGLAGVYVSTDTQYF

J: TRBJ2-5
D: NA
size: NA
V: TRBV7-3
DNA: TGTGCCAGCAGCCCCCGGCCGGGACCAGGCGGGACCCAGTACTTC
CDR3: CASSPRPGPGGTQYF

J: TRBJ2-7
D: NA
size: NA
V: TRBV11-3
DNA: TGTGCCAGCAGCCGGACAGAATCCTACGAGCAGTACTTC
CDR3: CASSRTESYEQYF

J: TRBJ1-1
D: NA
size: few
V: TRBV6-1
DNA: TGTGCCAGCAGTCCCCCCCGGGGAACAGTGAACACTGAAGCTTTCTTT
CDR3: CASSPPRGTVNTEAFF

J: TRBJ2-1
D: NA
size: NA
V: TRBV7-2
DNA: TGTGCCAGCAGCCTGACAGGACCGGGACGATCCCCAGTCTTC
CDR3: CASSLTGPGRSPVF

J: TRBJ1-1
D: TRBD1
size: NA
V: TRBV6-5
DNA: TGTGCCAGCAGTTACAGGGGACAGGCGAACACTGAAGCTTTCTTT
CDR3: CASSYRGQANTEAFF

J: TRBJ1-5
D: TRBD1
size: few
V: TRBV6-1
DNA: TGTGCCAGCAGACCTACAGGGGATTATCAGCCCCAGCATTTT
CDR3: CASRPTGDYQPQHF

J: TRBJ2-2
D: NA
size: NA
V: TRBV7-9
DNA: TGTGCCAGCAGCTCCTCTCCAACGAACACCGGGGAGCTGTTTTTT
CDR3: CASSSSPTNTGELFF

J: TRBJ1-1
D: NA
size: NA
V: TRBV19
DNA: TGTGCCAGTAGTATAGACCCCAGGGGACTTTTCACTGAAGCTTTCTTT
CDR3: CASSIDPRGLFTEAFF

J: TRBJ1-6
D: TRBD1
size: NA
V: TRBV27
DNA: TGTGCCAGCTCTATCAGACAGGGGTCTTCACCCCTCCACTTT
CDR3: CASSIRQGSSPLHF

J: TRBJ2-2
D: NA
size: NA
V: TRBV5-4
DNA: TGTGCCAGCAGCCACCGCACCGGGGAGCTGTTTTTT
CDR3: CASSHRTGELFF

J: TRBJ1-1
D: NA
size: NA
V: TRBV18
DNA: TGTGCCAGCTCACCACCCGGGTACCTCCAGGGACAAATGAACACTGAAGCTTTCTTT
CDR3: CASSPPGYLQGQMNTEAFF

J: TRBJ1-1
D: NA
size: NA
V: TRBV18
DNA: TGTGCCAGCTCTCCTCGACGGGACACTGAAGCTTTCTTT
CDR3: CASSPRRDTEAFF

J: TRBJ1-2
D: NA
size: few
V: TRBV15
DNA: TGTGCCACCAGCAGAGATCGACAAGATGGCTACACCTTC
CDR3: CATSRDRQDGYTF

J: TRBJ1-1
D: NA
size: NA
V: TRBV30
DNA: TGTGCCTGGAGTTCAGGTTCTGAAGCTTTCTTT
CDR3: CAWSSGSEAFF

J: TRBJ1-1
D: NA
size: NA
V: TRBV10-3
DNA: TGTGCCATCACTTCGGGCACTGAAGCTTTCTTT
CDR3: CAITSGTEAFF

J: TRBJ1-6
D: NA
size: NA
V: TRBV19
DNA: TGTGCCAGTAGTATTCGACAAAATAATTCACCCCTCCACTTT
CDR3: CASSIRQNNSPLHF

J: TRBJ2-7
D: TRBD1
size: few
V: TRBV10-3
DNA: TGTGCCACGGCCGGGACAGGTTCCTACGAGCAGTACTTC
CDR3: CATAGTGSYEQYF

J: TRBJ2-2
D: NA
size: NA
V: TRBV7-3
DNA: TGTGCCAGCAGGAGAGGCAGGGACGCCGGGGAGCTGTTTTTT
CDR3: CASRRGRDAGELFF

J: TRBJ2-5
D: TRBD2
size: few
V: TRBV6-2/TRBV6-3
DNA: TGTGCCAGCAGTCCCTTGAGCGGGAGTCGGGAGACCCAGTACTTC
CDR3: CASSPLSGSRETQYF

J: TRBJ1-1
D: NA
size: NA
V: TRBV6-1
DNA: TGTGCCAGCAGTGTAGAACAGGGTGGAATGAACACTGAAGCTTTCTTT
CDR3: CASSVEQGGMNTEAFF

J: TRBJ2-6
D: NA
size: NA
V: TRBV10-3
DNA: TGTGCCATCAGAGGGGCTACCAGCTCTGGGGCCAACGTCCTGACTTTC
CDR3: CAIRGATSSGANVLTF

J: TRBJ1-5
D: NA
size: few
V: TRBV20-1
DNA: TGCAGTGCAGCGGTGGAGGATCAGCCCCAGCATTTT
CDR3: CSAAVEDQPQHF

J: TRBJ2-1
D: TRBD2
size: NA
V: TRBV20-1
DNA: TGCAGTGCTAGGACTAGCGGGAGGGTGGAACCTTACAATGAGCAGTTCTTC
CDR3: CSARTSGRVEPYNEQFF

J: TRBJ1-5
D: NA
size: NA
V: TRBV6-1
DNA: TGTGCCAGCGTTCGGTTTCTTGATGCCAATCAGCCCCAGCATTTT
CDR3: CASVRFLDANQPQHF

J: TRBJ2-1
D: TRBD2
size: NA
V: TRBV18
DNA: TGTGCCAGCTCACCCCTTACTAGCGGGAGAATGAATGAGCAGTTCTTC
CDR3: CASSPLTSGRMNEQFF

J: TRBJ1-3
D: NA
size: few
V: TRBV6-5
DNA: TGTGCCAGCAGTTACTCTCAGGGATTCGGAAACACCATATATTTT
CDR3: CASSYSQGFGNTIYF

J: TRBJ2-3
D: NA
size: NA
V: TRBV12-5
DNA: TGTGCTAGTGGTCAAGTCTCAGATACGCAGTATTTT
CDR3: CASGQVSDTQYF

J: TRBJ1-1
D: TRBD1
size: few
V: TRBV7-8
DNA: TGTGCCAGCAGCGGGGGACAGGATTCGGAAGCTTTCTTT
CDR3: CASSGGQDSEAFF

J: TRBJ1-4
D: TRBD1
size: NA
V: TRBV27
DNA: TGTGCCAGCAAACCCGGGACAGAAAATGAAAAACTGTTTTTT
CDR3: CASKPGTENEKLFF

J: TRBJ2-3
D: TRBD2
size: NA
V: TRBV7-2
DNA: TGTGCCAGCAGCTTGGGACTAGCGGGGGGTCGCACAGATACGCAGTATTTT
CDR3: CASSLGLAGGRTDTQYF

J: TRBJ1-1
D: NA
size: NA
V: TRBV19
DNA: TGTGCTAGTAGTCCGGGGACACTGAACACTGAAGCTTTCTTT
CDR3: CASSPGTLNTEAFF

J: TRBJ1-5
D: NA
size: NA
V: TRBV6-2/TRBV6-3
DNA: TGTGCCAGCAGCTCATCTCAGGGTCAGCCCCAGCATTTT
CDR3: CASSSSQGQPQHF

J: TRBJ2-7
D: NA
size: NA
V: TRBV30
DNA: TGTGCCTGGAGTGGCACTAGCTCCACGTACTTC
CDR3: CAWSGTSSTYF

J: TRBJ2-7
D: TRBD2
size: NA
V: TRBV11-3
DNA: TGTGCCAGCAGCTGGACTAGCGCAGACTCCTACGAGCAGTACTTC
CDR3: CASSWTSADSYEQYF

J: TRBJ2-3
D: TRBD1
size: NA
V: TRBV2
DNA: TGTGCCAGCAGTGAGGACAGGGGAGGAGGGTCTAGGCAGTATTTT
CDR3: CASSEDRGGGSRQYF

J: TRBJ1-2
D: TRBD1
size: NA
V: TRBV18
DNA: TGTGCCAGCTCGCCACAGGGGGCGGACTATGGCTACACCTTC
CDR3: CASSPQGADYGYTF

J: TRBJ2-7
D: NA
size: once
V: TRBV7-9
DNA: TGTGCCAGCAGCTTAGAGGGGGGGACTAAAGAGCAGTACTTC
CDR3: CASSLEGGTKEQYF